The clone carrying this T cell receptor beta chain was counted a few times. As yet, its antigen is unknown. The data were taken from a study of blood T cells in healthy people across ages. Study results and caveats: The study lacked donor CMV status, which possibly confounded expanded clonotype changes. Higher diversity and more naive CD4+ cells were features of long-lived donors, compared to aged donors.

V lost 5 bases and J 1 base, leaving 11 bases between the germline ends. The CDR3 spans 14 residues. The authors ran a second PCR of roughly 6 to 12 cycles using a sample-barcoded 5' primer and a J-beta primer mix. Tags on each cDNA molecule came from a template-switch adaptor with 12 random nucleotides. TCRdb reanalysed the 5' RACE reads using MiXCR and keeps one entry per CDR3 protein. The table has roughly 1,700,000 distinct CDR3 sequences, about 28% seen once. Source material: blood. The source is a woman aged 25 to 39 in good health. The J gene is TRBJ1-1, the V gene TRBV12-3 or TRBV12-4; D gene unclear. CDR3: CASSGRLRNTEAFF. In DNA, the CDR3 is TGTGCCAGCAGTGGTCGGCTTCGGAACACTGAAGCTTTCTTT.